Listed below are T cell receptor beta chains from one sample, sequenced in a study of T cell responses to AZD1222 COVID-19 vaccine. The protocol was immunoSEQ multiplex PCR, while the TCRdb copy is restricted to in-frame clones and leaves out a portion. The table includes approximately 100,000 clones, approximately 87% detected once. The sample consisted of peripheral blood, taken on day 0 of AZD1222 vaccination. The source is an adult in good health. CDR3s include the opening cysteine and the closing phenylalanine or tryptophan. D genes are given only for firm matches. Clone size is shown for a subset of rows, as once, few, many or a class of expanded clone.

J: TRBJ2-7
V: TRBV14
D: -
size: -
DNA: TGTGCCAGCAGCCTTCGGACCTACGAGCAGTACTTC
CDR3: CASSLRTYEQYF

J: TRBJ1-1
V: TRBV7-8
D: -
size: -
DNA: TGTGCCAGCAGCTTACTAGGGGCTGCGAACACTGAAGCTTTCTTT
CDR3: CASSLLGAANTEAFF

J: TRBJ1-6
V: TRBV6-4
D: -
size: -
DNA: TGTGCCAGCAGTGAATCTCCAGGAAGTTCACCCCTCCACTTT
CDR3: CASSESPGSSPLHF

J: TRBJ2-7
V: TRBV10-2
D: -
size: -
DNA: TGCGCCAGCAGTGCTATCAACAGAGCCAGTTACGAGCAGTACTTC
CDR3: CASSAINRASYEQYF

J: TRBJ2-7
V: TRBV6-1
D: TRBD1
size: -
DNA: TGTGCCAGCAGTGAACAAGGCAGGGGGCAGGAGCAGTACTTC
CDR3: CASSEQGRGQEQYF

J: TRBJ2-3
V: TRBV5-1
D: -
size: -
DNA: TGCGCCAGCAGCAAAAAACAGGGAGCCACAGATACGCAGTATTTT
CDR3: CASSKKQGATDTQYF

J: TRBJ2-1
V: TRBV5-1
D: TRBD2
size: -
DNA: TGCGCCAGCAGCTTGAGGCTAGCGGGAGGTAATGAGCAGTTCTTC
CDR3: CASSLRLAGGNEQFF

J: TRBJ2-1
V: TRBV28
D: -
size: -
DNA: TGTGCCAGCTATCAATCAGGGGTCTACAATGAGCAGTTCTTC
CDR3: CASYQSGVYNEQFF

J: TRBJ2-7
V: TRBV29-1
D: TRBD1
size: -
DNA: TGCAGCGCTGGGGGACAGGGGGCCGGGTACGAGCAGTACTTC
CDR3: CSAGGQGAGYEQYF

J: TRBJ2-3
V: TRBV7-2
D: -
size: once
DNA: TGTGCCAGCAGCTTCGTTAGGGGAGATACGCAGTATTTT
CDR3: CASSFVRGDTQYF

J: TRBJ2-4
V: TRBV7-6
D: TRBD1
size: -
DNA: TGTGCCAGCAGCTTAATTTCAGGGGGCGCGTCCAACATTCAGTACTTC
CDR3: CASSLISGGASNIQYF

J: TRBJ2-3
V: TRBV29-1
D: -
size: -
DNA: TGCAGCGTTGATGGGGGGCGAGGGAGCACAGATACGCAGTATTTT
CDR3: CSVDGGRGSTDTQYF

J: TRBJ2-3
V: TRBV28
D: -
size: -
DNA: TGTGCCAGCAGTTTAGTCCCCCCCACAGATACGCAGTATTTT
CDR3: CASSLVPPTDTQYF

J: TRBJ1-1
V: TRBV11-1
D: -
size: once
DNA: TGTGCCAGCAGCTTACCAGGTGGTGTGAACACTGAAGCTTTCTTT
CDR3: CASSLPGGVNTEAFF

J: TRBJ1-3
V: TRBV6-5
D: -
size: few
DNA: TGTGCCAGCAGGGGGGCTGGAAACACCATATATTTT
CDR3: CASRGAGNTIYF

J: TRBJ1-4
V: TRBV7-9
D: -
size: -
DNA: TGTGCCAGCAGCTTAGGGCGGAGCGGGCCAACTAATGAAAAACTGTTTTTT
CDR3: CASSLGRSGPTNEKLFF

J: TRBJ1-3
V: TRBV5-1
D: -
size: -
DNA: TGCGCCAGCAGCTTGGACCTCTCTGGAAACACCATATATTTT
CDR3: CASSLDLSGNTIYF

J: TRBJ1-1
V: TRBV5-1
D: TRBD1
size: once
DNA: TGCGCCAGCAGTCTTCCGGGACAGGGGGCATTGAACACTGAAGCTTTCTTT
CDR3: CASSLPGQGALNTEAFF

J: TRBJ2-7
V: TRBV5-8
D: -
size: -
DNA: TGTGCCAGCAGGACTAGAAAGGGGGCCTACGAGCAGTACTTC
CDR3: CASRTRKGAYEQYF

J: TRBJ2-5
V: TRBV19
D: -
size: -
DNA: TGTGCCAGTAGTATCGGTTCGTACCAAGAGACCCAGTACTTC
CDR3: CASSIGSYQETQYF

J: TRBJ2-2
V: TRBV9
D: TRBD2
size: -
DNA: TGTGCCAGCAGCATCGGACTAGCGGGAGCGGACACCGGGGAGCTGTTTTTT
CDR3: CASSIGLAGADTGELFF

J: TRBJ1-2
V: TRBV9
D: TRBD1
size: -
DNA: TGTGCCAGCCTTGGGGACAGGGCCTATGGCTACACCTTC
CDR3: CASLGDRAYGYTF

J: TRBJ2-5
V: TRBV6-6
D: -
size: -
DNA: TGTGCCAGCAGGGGGAGCCAAGAGACCCAGTACTTC
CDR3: CASRGSQETQYF

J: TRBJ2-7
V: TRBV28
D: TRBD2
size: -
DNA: TGTGCCAGCAGACTTCGGACTAGCGAGTCCTACGAGCAGTACTTC
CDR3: CASRLRTSESYEQYF

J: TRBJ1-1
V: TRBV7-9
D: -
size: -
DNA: TGTGCCAGCAGCTTTGACGGAGGGAGCACTGAAGCTTTCTTT
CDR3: CASSFDGGSTEAFF

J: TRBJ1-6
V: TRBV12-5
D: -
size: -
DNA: TGTGCTAGTGGTTTGCAGGACGGTTCACCCCTCCACTTT
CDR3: CASGLQDGSPLHF

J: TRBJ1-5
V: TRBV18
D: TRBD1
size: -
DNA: TGTGCCAGCTCACTCCAGGGGGCGGATCAGCCCCAGCATTTT
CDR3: CASSLQGADQPQHF

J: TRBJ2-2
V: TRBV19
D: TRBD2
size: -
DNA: TGTGCCAGTAGCGCGCTAGCGGGAGGGCCCGGGGAGCTGTTTTTT
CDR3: CASSALAGGPGELFF

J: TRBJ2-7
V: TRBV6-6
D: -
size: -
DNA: TGTGCCAGCAGTTACTTTAGCGAGCAGTACTTC
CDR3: CASSYFSEQYF

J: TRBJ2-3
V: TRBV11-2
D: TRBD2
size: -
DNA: TGTGCCAGTAGTCCAAGGACTAGCGGCACAGATACGCAGTATTTT
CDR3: CASSPRTSGTDTQYF

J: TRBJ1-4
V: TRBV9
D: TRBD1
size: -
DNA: TGTGCCAGCAGCGTAGGCCCAAGGGGGCTGAGGGAAAAACTGTTTTTT
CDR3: CASSVGPRGLREKLFF

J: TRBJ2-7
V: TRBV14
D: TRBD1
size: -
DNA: TGTGCCAGCAGCCAAGGCGGACAGGGGAATTCCCTCGAGCAGTACTTC
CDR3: CASSQGGQGNSLEQYF

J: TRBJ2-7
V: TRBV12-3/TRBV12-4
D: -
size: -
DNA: TGTGCCAGCAGTTTCACAGCCTACGAGCAGTACTTC
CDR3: CASSFTAYEQYF

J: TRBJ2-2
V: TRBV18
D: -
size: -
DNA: TGTGCCAGCTCACCAACTGAACTACCCATTTCCGGGGAGCTGTTTTTT
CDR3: CASSPTELPISGELFF

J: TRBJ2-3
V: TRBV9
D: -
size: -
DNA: TGTGCCAGCAGCCCGACGGGATCTCGCACAGATACGCAGTATTTT
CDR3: CASSPTGSRTDTQYF

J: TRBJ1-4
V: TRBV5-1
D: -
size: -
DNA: TGCGCCAGCAGCCCGGAGCAGGGGCCCAATGAAAAACTGTTTTTT
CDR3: CASSPEQGPNEKLFF

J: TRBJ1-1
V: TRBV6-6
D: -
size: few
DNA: TGTGCCAGCAGTTACTACAGTTCACCCAACACTGAAGCTTTCTTT
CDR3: CASSYYSSPNTEAFF

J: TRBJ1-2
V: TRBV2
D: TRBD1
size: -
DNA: TGTGCCAGCAGTAAGGGGGCCCCTTATGGCTACACCTTC
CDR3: CASSKGAPYGYTF

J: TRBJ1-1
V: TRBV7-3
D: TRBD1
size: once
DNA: TGTGCCAGCAGCCCACACGACAGGGGAACGGCTTTACGCAGTGAAGCTTTCTTT
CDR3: CASSPHDRGTALRSEAFF

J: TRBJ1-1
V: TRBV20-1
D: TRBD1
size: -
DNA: TGCAGTGCTAGTACTTACACAGGGGTTGGAACTGAAGCTTTCTTT
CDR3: CSASTYTGVGTEAFF

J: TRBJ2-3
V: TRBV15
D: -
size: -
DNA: TGTGCCACCAGCAGAGATACAGGGTCGTTCACAGATACGCAGTATTTT
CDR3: CATSRDTGSFTDTQYF

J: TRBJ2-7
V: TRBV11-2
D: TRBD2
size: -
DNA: TGTGCCAGTCAAAGGGGACTACTCACTGGCGAGCAGTACTTC
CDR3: CASQRGLLTGEQYF

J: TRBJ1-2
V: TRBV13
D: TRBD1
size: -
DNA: TGTGCCAGCAGCGTGACAGGGGCGCAAGGCTATGGCTACACCTTC
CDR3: CASSVTGAQGYGYTF

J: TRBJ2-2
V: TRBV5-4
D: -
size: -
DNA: TGTGCCAGCAGCTTGGATCCCAAAACCGGGGAGCTGTTTTTT
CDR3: CASSLDPKTGELFF

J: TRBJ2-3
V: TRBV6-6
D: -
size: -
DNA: TGTGCCAGCAGGAACGACCCGATCGGCACAGATACGCAGTATTTT
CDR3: CASRNDPIGTDTQYF

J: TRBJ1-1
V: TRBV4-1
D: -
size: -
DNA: TGCGCCAGCAGCAAACTTATCGGACAGACCACTGAAGCTTTCTTT
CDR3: CASSKLIGQTTEAFF